This TCR beta chain was captured by sequencing in a study of T cell responses to AZD1222 COVID-19 vaccine. On the study more broadly: It was second doses at about 4 or about 12 weeks that were pooled. Study observations and caveats: CD4 TCRs linked to vaccination spanned spike, dominating at 160-218 and 743-854. A mostly white British donor set with more females was recruited, and clonal diversity was possibly underestimated. The peak T cell response came first, and repertoires were sampled only after it.

The CDR3 covers 15 residues. CDR1 and CDR2 from the germline V gene are SEHNR and FQNEAQ (reference sequence). V shed 5 bases, J shed 8 bases, and the junction held 6 bases outside the gene matches. Repertoires were generated with immunoSEQ multiplex PCR, while TCRdb's copy carries only in-frame clones and drops some. The sample consists of 150,000 to 160,000 clones, 90% of them appearing once. As to this clone: The antigen is not known.

This sample comprised peripheral blood, obtained on day 0 of AZD1222 vaccination. The clonotype comes from an adult in good health. The rearrangement uses TRBV7-9 and TRBJ2-1; 13 positions agree with TRBD2. The CDR3 reads CASSRTSGRMDEQFF. CDR3 in DNA: TGTGCCAGCAGCCGGACTAGCGGGAGAATGGATGAGCAGTTCTTC.